This passage covers 21 T cell receptor beta chains from one sample sequenced in a study of blood T cell repertoires in COVID-19. Libraries were prepared by immunoSEQ multiplex PCR; TCRdb keeps only in-frame clonotypes and omits some of them. Among 85,000 to 130,000 clones listed, around 90% were seen once. The sample comprised peripheral blood. The source of these receptors is a human donor in a cohort sampled during active COVID-19.

CDR3 DNA: TGTGCCACCAGTGACCCCACGGGAAGGACCGGGGAGCTGTTTTTT. This encodes CATSDPTGRTGELFF. The chain has TRBV24-1 and TRBJ2-2; possible D gene TRBD2, 5 bases. The germline V gene encodes CDR1 KGHDR and CDR2 SFDVKD. The CDR3 spans 15 residues. V lost 4 bases and J lost 5, with 13 bases in between.

This clone was seen once. The chain joins TRBV7-2 to TRBJ2-2; weak D call: TRBD1 (6 bases). Germline V gene sequence: CDR1 SGHTA, CDR2 FQGNSA. The CDR3 consists of 15 residues. V lost 4 bases, J lost 6 bases, and 15 bases lay in between. The CDR3 reads CASSSFQGYAGELFF. The CDR3 DNA reads TGTGCCAGCAGCTCATTCCAGGGGTACGCCGGGGAGCTGTTTTTT.

V gene TRBV5-1 combines with J gene TRBJ2-1, with a weak D call TRBD2 (7 bases). Germline V gene sequence: CDR1 SGHRS, CDR2 YFSETQ. V shed 9 bases and J shed 4 bases, with 14 bases lying between them. The CDR3 runs 13 residues. CDR3 amino acids: CATKGGEYNEQFF. DNA for the CDR3: TGCGCCACCAAAGGGGGGGAGTACAATGAGCAGTTCTTC.

V usage is TRBV2 and J usage is TRBJ2-1; 10 positions agree with TRBD2. The V and J ends lost 8 bases and 7 bases, in that order; junction bases with no gene match: 8. CDR1 SNHLY and CDR2 FYNNEI come from the germline V gene. The CDR3 sequence is 14 residues long. This chain's CDR3 is CASPAGGPRNEQFF. Here the CDR3 DNA reads TGTGCCAGCCCAGCGGGAGGGCCTCGAAATGAGCAGTTCTTC.

The chain uses TRBV5-4 and TRBJ2-5; D gene unclear. There are 12 residues in the CDR3. CDR1 and CDR2 (germline): SGHNT, YYREEE (reference sequence). V was shortened by 5 bases and J by 5 bases, with 10 bases between the two germline ends. The CDR3 region is CASREPGETQYF. Written as DNA, the CDR3 is TGTGCCAGCAGAGAACCCGGGGAGACCCAGTACTTC. Complete variable domain (other parts from reference TRBV5-4 and TRBJ2-5): ETGVTQSPTHLIKTRGQQVTLRCSSQSGHNTVSWYQQALGQGPQFIFQYYREEENGRGNFPPRFSGLQFPNYSSELNVNALELDDSALYLCASREPGETQYFGPGTRLLVL.

V usage is TRBV6-6 and J usage is TRBJ2-3, with a weak D call TRBD2 (5 bases). The V gene's germline CDR1 is MNHNY and CDR2 SVGAGI (reference sequence). This CDR3 contains 15 residues. The ends were cut back, 2 bases at V and 0 bases at J, with 9 bases in the middle. CDR3 in DNA: TGTGCCAGCAGTTACAATGGCGGGAGCACAGATACGCAGTATTTT. Protein: CASSYNGGSTDTQYF.

The V gene is TRBV7-2, the J gene TRBJ2-3; a weak D match, TRBD1 (5 bases). CDR3 length equals 16 residues. Germline-derived CDR1 and CDR2 are SGHTA and FQGNSA. V was trimmed by 1 base and J by 1 base, leaving 12 bases between them. The CDR3 spells CASSLGGGPRTDTQYF. CDR3 sequence (DNA): TGTGCCAGCAGCTTAGGGGGCGGCCCCCGCACAGATACGCAGTATTTT.

The genes are TRBV7-6 and TRBJ2-1; TRBD2 matches at 7 bases. The CDR3 consists of 17 residues. V lost 1 base, J lost 7 bases, and 13 bases stayed unmatched. Germline values: CDR1 SGHVS, CDR2 FNYEAQ. CDR3 coding DNA: TGTGCCAGCAGCTTAGATCCGGCCGGACTTAGCGGGAATGAGCAGTTCTTC. It encodes CASSLDPAGLSGNEQFF.

The J gene is TRBJ2-5, the V gene TRBV4-2; TRBD1 might be the D (6 bases). Trimming left V 0 bases short and J 3 bases short, with 11 bases between. Germline loops: CDR1 LGHNA, CDR2 YNFKEQ. The CDR3 covers 15 residues. The CDR3 region is CASSQDQGTKETQYF. The CDR3 nucleotides are TGTGCCAGCAGCCAAGATCAGGGGACAAAAGAGACCCAGTACTTC.

Here the CDR3 reads CASSLNQDYYEQYF. The CDR3 nucleotides are TGTGCCAGCAGCTTAAACCAGGACTACTACGAGCAGTACTTC. The chain couples TRBV11-2 to TRBJ2-7; perhaps TRBD2 as D (6 bases). Germline V gives CDR1 SGHAT, CDR2 FQNNGV. V was pared by 2 bases and J by 3 bases, with 11 bases between. The CDR3 runs 14 residues.

The V and J genes are TRBV30 and TRBJ2-1; D not resolved. This CDR3 spans 14 amino acids. Germline V gene data show CDR1 as GTSNPN and CDR2 as SVGIG (reference sequence). V lost 2 bases, J lost 3 bases, and 11 bases lay in between. For the CDR3, the DNA is TGTGCCTGGAGTCGGCGTCAGGACTACAATGAGCAGTTCTTC. Translated: CAWSRRQDYNEQFF.

The chain combines TRBV27 with TRBJ1-1; D possibly corresponds to TRBD1 (6 bases). The V end lost 3 bases, the J end lost 0 bases, and 17 bases lay between the germline ends. Per germline, CDR1 MNHEY and CDR2 SMNVEV (reference sequence). The CDR3 is 17 residues long. The CDR3 protein is CASSFLQGAIMNTEAFF. The CDR3 coding sequence is TGTGCCAGCAGTTTTTTACAGGGCGCCATCATGAACACTGAAGCTTTCTTT.

The rearrangement uses TRBV27 and TRBJ2-3; TRBD2 matches 10 bases. The germline gives CDR1 MNHEY, CDR2 SMNVEV (reference sequence). The CDR3 sequence is 14 residues long. V lost 6 bases to trimming and J lost 5 bases; unmatched junction nucleotides: 5. CDR3 in amino acids: CASSPSGRRDTQYF. The DNA for the CDR3 is TGTGCCAGCAGCCCTAGCGGGAGAAGAGATACGCAGTATTTT.

This chain joins TRBV7-8 and TRBJ1-3; D is possibly TRBD1 (5 bases). V was trimmed by 8 bases and J by 0 bases, leaving 14 bases between them. Germline CDR1 is SGHVS and CDR2 is FQNEAQ. There are 15 residues in the CDR3. This CDR3 is CASLGQPNSGNTIYF. Here the CDR3 DNA reads TGTGCCAGCCTGGGGCAGCCAAACTCTGGAAACACCATATATTTT.

The V call is TRBV27, the J call TRBJ1-5; 8 nucleotides agree with TRBD1. The CDR3 loop spans 17 amino acids. V shed 5 bases and J 1 base; nucleotides not matched to a gene: 10. Germline CDR1 is MNHEY and CDR2 is SMNVEV (reference sequence). CDR3 in amino acids: CASSQGAGDYSNQPQHF. The CDR3 DNA is TGTGCCAGCAGTCAGGGGGCAGGGGATTACAGCAATCAGCCCCAGCATTTT.

The chain uses TRBV4-2 and TRBJ2-1; D gene unclear. Germline values: CDR1 LGHNA, CDR2 YNFKEQ. V was clipped by 4 bases and J by 8 bases, with 6 bases between them. This CDR3 contains 11 residues. CDR3 sequence: CASSPGYEQFF. The CDR3 DNA reads TGTGCCAGCAGCCCCGGTTATGAGCAGTTCTTC.

V usage is TRBV5-6 and J usage is TRBJ1-5, with 7 bases that match TRBD1. Germline loops: CDR1 SGHDT, CDR2 YYEEEE. J gave up 2 bases and V 4 bases, and 3 bases lay outside the gene matches. The CDR3 is made up of 14 amino acids. The chain's CDR3 is CASSPGTGNQPQHF. DNA of the CDR3: TGTGCCAGCAGCCCCGGGACAGGCAATCAGCCCCAGCATTTT. Together with reference TRBV5-6 and TRBJ1-5, the CDR3 gives the full variable domain: DAGVTQSPTHLIKTRGQQVTLRCSPKSGHDTVSWYQQALGQGPQFIFQYYEEEERQRGNFPDRFSGHQFPNYSSELNVNALLLGDSALYLCASSPGTGNQPQHFGDGTRLSIL.

This clone was counted a few times. The rearrangement joins TRBV7-9 to TRBJ1-5; 7 nucleotides line up with TRBD1. Germline trimming cut 8 bases from V and 0 bases from J; bases unmatched to any gene: 4. Germline V gene sequence: CDR1 SEHNR, CDR2 FQNEAQ (reference sequence). CDR3 length: 14 residues. The CDR3 DNA is TGTGCCAGCGGGGACAGCTATAGCAATCAGCCCCAGCATTTT. It yields the protein CASGDSYSNQPQHF. The variable domain in full, completed from reference TRBV7-9 and TRBJ1-5, reads DTGVSQNPRHKITKRGQNVTFRCDPISEHNRLYWYRQTLGQGPEFLTYFQNEAQLEKSRLLSDRFSAERPKGSFSTLEIQRTEQGDSAMYLCASGDSYSNQPQHFGDGTRLSIL.

V is TRBV4-1 and J is TRBJ2-7; TRBD1 aligns across 9 bases. The CDR3 runs 15 residues. Trimming removed 1 base from V and 2 bases from J; junction bases left unmatched: 3. Germline assignment: CDR1 MGHRA and CDR2 YSYEKL. CDR3 residues: CASSQARDRAYEQYF. DNA of the CDR3: TGCGCCAGCAGCCAAGCCCGGGACAGGGCCTACGAGCAGTACTTC.

This chain joins TRBV14 and TRBJ1-1, with D tentatively TRBD1 (5 bases). The CDR3 runs to 14 residues. The V end was cut by 4 bases, the J end by 4 bases, with 13 bases between. Germline CDR1 is SGHDN and CDR2 is FVKESK. The CDR3 DNA sequence: TGTGCCAGCAGCCCAACCGGGGGAGGCACTGAAGCTTTCTTT. Amino acid sequence: CASSPTGGGTEAFF.

CDR3 loop: CAWSMPGNSPLHF. In DNA form, the CDR3 reads TGTGCCTGGAGCATGCCGGGTAATTCACCCCTCCACTTT. The genes are TRBV30 and TRBJ1-6; D unclear. CDR1 is GTSNPN and CDR2 is SVGIG in the germline V gene (reference sequence). Trimming took off 3 bases at V and 6 bases at J, with 9 bases between the two ends. This CDR3 comprises 13 residues.